These 8 T cell receptor beta chains share one sample of origin, sequenced in a study of CD8+ T cells in alopecia areata. Investigators isolated RNA and reverse transcribed it into cDNA to act as the sequencing template. Sequencing was performed with immunoSEQ multiplex PCR; in TCRdb, only in-frame clones are kept and a portion is missing. The table includes 250,000 to 350,000 clones, around 64% detected once. The treatment denotes: oral pan-JAK inhibitor, 5-10 mg twice daily. Specimen: CD4+ T cells sorted from blood, collected around week 54, from a patient treated with tofacitinib. These receptors all stem from a human donor with alopecia areata.

This CDR3 reads CSLQAGGDTQYF. CDR3 in DNA: TGCAGCCTTCAGGCAGGGGGAGATACGCAGTATTTT. The chain has TRBV29-1 and TRBJ2-3; 7 bases are a match to TRBD1. The CDR3 covers 12 residues. Trimming removed 8 bases from V and 5 bases from J; junction bases left unmatched: 7. Germline V CDR1 and CDR2: SQVTM, ANQGSEA.

The rearrangement joins TRBV19 to TRBJ1-5; D is ambiguous. Trimming removed 3 bases from V and 6 bases from J, with 15 bases in between. CDR1 LNHDA and CDR2 SQIVND come from the germline V gene (reference sequence). The CDR3 runs to 15 residues. In nucleotides, the CDR3 is TGTGCCAGTAGTATGATTAGCTATGGCGGTCAGCCCCAGCATTTT. As protein: CASSMISYGGQPQHF.

In its sample, this clone was seen a few times. The chain combines TRBV29-1 with TRBJ2-2; 9 bases agree with TRBD1. The V gene's germline CDR1 is SQVTM and CDR2 ANQGSEA. The CDR3 is 16 residues long. The ends lost 3 bases at V and 4 bases at J; junction bases unmatched: 9. The CDR3, as DNA: TGCAGCGTTGAGACCCGACAGGGGGTCGGCACCGGGGAGCTGTTTTTT. Protein product: CSVETRQGVGTGELFF.

The table lists this clone with a few counts. V gene TRBV10-3 combines with J gene TRBJ2-5, with D unresolved. Trimming stripped 5 bases from V and 3 bases from J, with 4 bases between. The CDR3 is 11 amino acids. Germline CDR1 ENHRY, CDR2 SYGVKD. The CDR3 here is CAISNEETQYF. The CDR3, as DNA: TGTGCCATCAGTAACGAAGAGACCCAGTACTTC.

This clone was observed a few times. The CDR3 spells CASSFGVRYNEQFF. The CDR3 region has the DNA TGTGCCAGCAGTTTCGGGGTCCGCTACAATGAGCAGTTCTTC. The gene calls are TRBV27 and TRBJ2-1, with D possibly TRBD2 on 5 matching bases. The CDR3 spans 14 residues. The V and J ends lost 3 bases and 3 bases respectively, with 9 bases between them. The germline V gene has CDR1 MNHEY and CDR2 SMNVEV (reference sequence).

The chain links TRBV7-6 to TRBJ1-2; D may be TRBD1 (6 bases). V was cut by 1 base and J by 8 bases, with 11 bases left in between. CDR3 size: 13 residues. The germline gives CDR1 SGHVS, CDR2 FNYEAQ. CDR3 DNA sequence: TGTGCCAGCAGCTTAGAACAGGGAATAGGCTACACCTTC. Translating gives CASSLEQGIGYTF.

The chain recombines TRBV7-9 with TRBJ2-2; 9 bases line up with TRBD2. The ends lost 5 bases at V and 5 bases at J; junction bases unmatched: 12. Germline CDR1 reads SEHNR; CDR2 reads FQNEAQ (reference sequence). The CDR3 is 17 residues long. The CDR3 DNA follows: TGTGCCAGCAGCGAAAGGCGACGGCTAGCGGGGACCGGGGAGCTGTTTTTT. Translation: CASSERRRLAGTGELFF.

On this clone itself: The junction departs from the called germline gene at one end, perhaps through a read error. The chain has TRBV18 and TRBJ2-5; D gene uncertain. This CDR3 is built from 16 residues. Germline V CDR1 and CDR2: KGHSH, LQKENI. The CDR3 bases are TGTGCCAGCTCACCAAGCCCGGCTCTGAACCAGGAGACCCAGTACTTC. This translates into CASSPSPALNQETQYF.